This T cell receptor (beta chain) was observed in a study of blood T cell repertoires in COVID-19. On the study more broadly: Samples of COVID-19 (acute and convalescent) were obtained from the United States, Italy and Spain.

Original handling: Scientists estimated how many nucleated cells there were by amplifying reference gene primers. Using immunoSEQ multiplex PCR, the repertoire was profiled, and TCRdb retains in-frame clones only, with some absent. V and J calls and clone size are those listed in that table; D and trimming were worked out from the DNA. The sample contains 250,000 or so clones, about 91% of which appear only once. The ends were cut back, 4 bases at V and 2 bases at J, with 12 bases in the middle. Germline V gene data show CDR1 as SQVTM and CDR2 as ANQGSEA. The CDR3 is made up of 13 amino acids. All enrollees were about 18 to 89 years old and from about two dozen US areas.

V usage is TRBV29-1 and J usage is TRBJ2-7; D might be TRBD2 (5 bases). This receptor was taken from a woman aged 40 to 50 with acute COVID-19. Material for sequencing was PBMCs or T cells enriched from blood (not recorded which). The CDR3 reads CSVVLAQTYEQYV. In DNA form, the CDR3 reads TGCAGCGTTGTCTTAGCGCAGACCTACGAGCAGTACGTC.